This T cell receptor (beta chain) was obtained from a study of CD8+ T cells in alopecia areata. Following RNA extraction, reverse transcription yielded cDNA that acted as the sequencing template. Produced via immunoSEQ multiplex PCR; TCRdb's table is partial and in-frame only. The sample has 100,000 to 150,000 clones; 40% to 55% are singletons. Germline values: CDR1 SEHNR, CDR2 FQNEAQ (reference sequence). CDR3 length equals 13 residues. The germline V and J ends were trimmed by 6 bases and 4 bases, with 13 bases remaining between them. The J gene is TRBJ2-7, the V gene TRBV7-9; maybe TRBD2 (5 bases). Material for sequencing was NKG2D-low CD8+ T cells sorted from blood. The sequence was obtained from a human donor with alopecia areata. This CDR3 is CASSSPGLYEQYF. In DNA, the CDR3 is TGTGCCAGCAGTTCCCCGGGATTATACGAGCAGTACTTC.